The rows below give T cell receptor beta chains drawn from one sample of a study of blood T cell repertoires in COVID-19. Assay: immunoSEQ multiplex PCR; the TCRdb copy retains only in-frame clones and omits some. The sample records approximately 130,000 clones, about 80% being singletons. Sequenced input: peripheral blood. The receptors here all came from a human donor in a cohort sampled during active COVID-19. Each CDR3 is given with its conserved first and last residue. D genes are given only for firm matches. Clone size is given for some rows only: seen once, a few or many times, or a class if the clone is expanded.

TGTGCCAGCTCACCTTATACTCGCTACGAGCAGTACTTC,CASSPYTRYEQYF,.,.,TRBV18,TRBJ2-7
TGTGCCAGTACCGGCAGACAGGGCCCTAATAGCAATCAGCCCCAGCATTTT,CASTGRQGPNSNQPQHF,.,TRBD1,TRBV19,TRBJ1-5
TGTGCCAGCAGTAGGACAGGGTTTAGCGAGCAGTACTTC,CASSRTGFSEQYF,.,TRBD1,TRBV12-3/TRBV12-4,TRBJ2-7
TGTGCCACCAGTGATTTCCGACTAGCGGGGAGCTCCTACAATGAGCAGTTCTTC,CATSDFRLAGSSYNEQFF,many,TRBD2,TRBV24-1,TRBJ2-1
TGTGCCAGTAGTGAAAGGAGCTCTGGGGCCAACGTCCTGACTTTC,CASSERSSGANVLTF,.,.,TRBV19,TRBJ2-6
TGTGCCAGCAGCTTAGGAGCTTTTCGGGGGGCGCCGAAACTGTTTTTT,CASSLGAFRGAPKLFF,.,.,TRBV7-6,TRBJ1-4
TGCGCCAGCAGTCTGCTGATGCTAGGGGCGCGTTCAGAGACCCAGTACTTC,CASSLLMLGARSETQYF,.,.,TRBV23-1,TRBJ2-5
TGTGCCTCCTACCGTCAATATGGCTACACCTTC,CASYRQYGYTF,.,.,TRBV28,TRBJ1-2
TGTGCCAGCAGCGTGCGACAGGGATCCTACGAGCAGTACTTC,CASSVRQGSYEQYF,.,TRBD1,TRBV9,TRBJ2-7
TGTGCCAGCAGCCGGCTCAGGAGGGTGAGAAACTCCTACGAGCAGTACTTC,CASSRLRRVRNSYEQYF,.,.,TRBV3-1/TRBV3-2,TRBJ2-7
TGTGCCAGCAGTGACCCCGGAGGGGCGGATGGCTACACCTTC,CASSDPGGADGYTF,few,.,TRBV6-6,TRBJ1-2
TGTGCCAGCACTATCTCGGGACTCTTCCGTTCGGGGCAGTACTTC,CASTISGLFRSGQYF,.,.,TRBV7-8,TRBJ2-7
TGTGCCAGCAGTGAAGTGGGGCCCCAAGACGAGCAGTACTTC,CASSEVGPQDEQYF,.,.,TRBV2,TRBJ2-7
TGTGCCAGCAGCCAAGAATCCTACAGCACCTCGAGAACCGGGGAGCTGTTTTTT,CASSQESYSTSRTGELFF,.,.,TRBV14,TRBJ2-2
TGTGCCTGGAGTGTTCGACTAGCGGGGGGGAACGAGCAGTACTTC,CAWSVRLAGGNEQYF,.,TRBD2,TRBV30,TRBJ2-7
TGTGCCAGCAGTGAAAGAGCGGGGGGACTCTCCTACGAGCAGTACTTC,CASSERAGGLSYEQYF,.,TRBD2,TRBV6-1,TRBJ2-7
TGTGCCAGCAGCTTGGAGGACAGGGCGCAGTATTTT,CASSLEDRAQYF,.,TRBD1,TRBV11-3,TRBJ2-3
TGTGCCAGCAGTCCGGACACCTATGGCTACACCTTC,CASSPDTYGYTF,.,.,TRBV27,TRBJ1-2
TGTGCCACCAGTGATTTAGGCGGCTCTGGGGCCAACGTCCTGACTTTC,CATSDLGGSGANVLTF,.,.,TRBV24-1,TRBJ2-6
TGTGCCAGCAGTCCCCCGGACAGCCACGAGCAGTACTTC,CASSPPDSHEQYF,.,.,TRBV12-3/TRBV12-4,TRBJ2-7
TGTGCCAGCAGCTTGGTGGCTTTTGGAAACACCATATATTTT,CASSLVAFGNTIYF,.,.,TRBV5-5,TRBJ1-3
TGCGCCAGCAGTGAGCAGGGGACCTATGGCTACACCTTC,CASSEQGTYGYTF,few,.,TRBV10-1,TRBJ1-2